These 15 T cell receptor beta chains were all obtained from the same sample, sequenced in a study of vaccination effects on CD4 cells after COVID-19. Antigen-specific CD4+ T cells were first expanded with viral peptide pools by the ViraFEST assay and only then sequenced. Once cultured for 9 to 11 days, the cells underwent separation to obtain CD4+ T cells. Vaccine recipients, nucleocapsid antibody negative, had no prior SARS-CoV-2 infection. The antigens these receptors bind are not known. Produced via immunoSEQ multiplex PCR; TCRdb's table is partial and in-frame only. The table shows approximately 40,000 clones, with roughly 76% occurring only once. This material consisted of CD4+ T cells from PBMCs cultured with SARS-CoV-2 spike peptides, taken before COVID-19 vaccination. Receptors originate from a human donor who received a COVID-19 vaccine.

The chain uses TRBV7-2 and TRBJ2-1; no reliable D call. This CDR3 contains 14 residues. Germline V gene data show CDR1 as SGHTA and CDR2 as FQGNSA. Trimming cost V 5 bases and J 9 bases, with 17 bases left between them. The CDR3 DNA sequence: TGTGCCAGCAGCCCCTGGGCCCCACGACGTGAGCAGTTCTTC. Its protein product is CASSPWAPRREQFF.

V and J are TRBV30 and TRBJ2-1, with D unclear. Per the germline V gene, CDR1 is GTSNPN and CDR2 is SVGIG (reference sequence). The CDR3 has 12 amino acids. The V gene lost 3 bases and the J gene lost 4 bases, with 7 bases spanning the gap. The CDR3 DNA follows: TGTGCCTGGAGCCGGGCTTACAATGAGCAGTTCTTC. It yields the protein CAWSRAYNEQFF.

In its sample, this clone was seen once. The chain is built from TRBV12-2 and TRBJ2-4; the DNA was not compared with TRBD2, the D call given in the table. TRBV12-2 is a recognized pseudogene. The CDR3 consists of 15 residues. The CDR3 nucleotides read TGTGCAAGTCGCTTAGGGGGGACTAGCGGGATAAATCAGTACTTC. Residues: CASRLGGTSGINQYF.

The V and J genes are TRBV6-5 and TRBJ2-1, with TRBD2 as a possible D gene (5 bases). CDR1 and CDR2 from the germline V gene are MNHEY and SVGAGI. V was pared by 10 bases and J by 0 bases, with 16 bases between. The CDR3 length is 15 residues. The CDR3 here is CATPAGRGSYNEQFF. The CDR3 DNA is TGTGCCACCCCGGCGGGCCGGGGCTCCTACAATGAGCAGTTCTTC.

This chain connects TRBV5-4 to TRBJ2-1; possibly TRBD1 for D (6 bases). The V and J ends lost 5 bases and 9 bases respectively, with 15 bases between them. The CDR3 has 13 amino acids. Germline loops: CDR1 SGHNT, CDR2 YYREEE (reference sequence). In DNA, the CDR3 is TGTGCCAGCAGTACTTTACAGGGAAGTGAGCAGTTCTTC. This encodes CASSTLQGSEQFF.

The gene calls are TRBV2 and TRBJ1-5; D unresolved. The CDR3 sequence is 15 residues long. The germline V gene has CDR1 SNHLY and CDR2 FYNNEI. The V and J ends lost 1 base and 5 bases respectively, with 12 bases between them. CDR3 DNA: TGTGCCAGCAGTGAAGATGGGAGGAAGTATCAGCCCCAGCATTTT. It codes for CASSEDGRKYQPQHF.

This chain connects TRBV6-5 to TRBJ2-3; TRBD2 is a possible D gene (7 bases). V dropped 7 bases and J dropped 3 bases, with 17 bases sitting between them. In germline, CDR1 is MNHEY, CDR2 SVGAGI. The CDR3 is made up of 15 amino acids. CDR3 loop: CASTGPGGRTDTQYF. CDR3 coding DNA: TGTGCCAGCACCGGCCCGGGGGGCCGAACAGATACGCAGTATTTT.

This clone was counted between two and nine times. The chain recombines TRBV18 with TRBJ1-6; no reliable D call. Germline CDR1 KGHSH, CDR2 LQKENI. The CDR3 is made up of 12 amino acids. Trimming took 5 bases from V and 5 from J, leaving 4 bases between them. The CDR3 loop reads CASSTNNSPLHF. The CDR3 DNA sequence: TGTGCCAGCTCAACCAATAATTCACCCCTCCACTTT.

This chain joins TRBV6-5 and TRBJ1-1, with D possibly matching TRBD1 (5 bases). Deletions cut 6 bases from V and 11 bases from J, with 19 bases between. CDR1 MNHEY and CDR2 SVGAGI come from the germline V gene. This CDR3 is 13 amino acids long. This CDR3 is CASRATDVRPAFF. In nucleotides, the CDR3 is TGTGCCAGCAGGGCGACAGACGTTAGGCCGGCTTTCTTT.

The V call is TRBV28, the J call TRBJ2-7; possible D gene TRBD1, 6 bases. The length of the CDR3 is 14 residues. The V and J ends lost 4 bases and 4 bases respectively, with 14 bases between them. The germline gives CDR1 MDHEN, CDR2 SYDVKM. The CDR3 coding sequence is TGTGCCAGCAGTTCCACTTTGGACAGATACGAGCAGTACTTC. It codes for CASSSTLDRYEQYF.

This clone has a single count. The chain has TRBV2 and TRBJ2-1; TRBD2 matches at 11 bases. Trimming at V came to 6 bases and at J to 6 bases, leaving 16 bases not matched to a gene. The CDR3 spans 18 residues. Per the germline V gene, CDR1 is SNHLY and CDR2 is FYNNEI. The CDR3, as DNA: TGTGCCAGCAGCTGGGGTAGCGGGAGGGCCCAGGTGCTCAATGAGCAGTTCTTC. This encodes CASSWGSGRAQVLNEQFF.

This clone was counted a single time. The rearrangement uses TRBV5-1 and TRBJ2-1; D is unclear. Germline loops: CDR1 SGHRS, CDR2 YFSETQ. Trimming removed 0 bases at V and 5 bases at J, with 12 bases between. The CDR3 length is 15 residues. The CDR3 DNA reads as TGCGCCAGCAGCTTGGACGCTCGGGCCCACAATGAGCAGTTCTTC. Protein sequence: CASSLDARAHNEQFF.

The V and J genes are TRBV6-6 and TRBJ1-5, with D possibly matching TRBD1 (5 bases). The CDR3 contains 13 residues. The V end was cut by 7 bases, the J end by 8 bases, with 15 bases between. Per germline, CDR1 MNHNY and CDR2 SVGAGI (reference sequence). The CDR3 DNA reads TGTGCCAGCATCTGGGACTTCGGTGAGCCCCAGCATTTT. Protein sequence: CASIWDFGEPQHF.

In this sample, this clone turned up a few times. The chain has TRBV24-1 and TRBJ1-1; D gene uncertain. This CDR3 spans 13 amino acids. V was trimmed by 5 bases and J by 1 base, leaving 7 bases between them. Germline CDR1 KGHDR, CDR2 SFDVKD. The CDR3 region has the DNA TGTGCCACCAGTGCTGGAAAGAACACTGAAGCTTTCTTT. It encodes CATSAGKNTEAFF.

This sequence joins TRBV18 and TRBJ1-1; 7 positions agree with TRBD1. There are 17 residues in the CDR3. Unmatched junction bases numbered 8, after V lost 0 bases and J lost 1 base. Per the germline V gene, CDR1 is KGHSH and CDR2 is LQKENI. CDR3 sequence: CASSPPADRRTNTEAFF. CDR3 DNA sequence: TGTGCCAGCTCACCACCGGCGGACAGGAGAACGAACACTGAAGCTTTCTTT. Variable domain in full (rest from reference TRBV18 and TRBJ1-1): NAGVMQNPRHLVRRRGQEARLRCSPMKGHSHVYWYRQLPEEGLKFMVYLQKENIIDESGMPKERFSAEFPKEGPSILRIQQVVRGDSAAYFCASSPPADRRTNTEAFFGQGTRLTVV.